Following are 27 T cell receptor beta chains from one sample sequenced in a study of regulatory T cells in long-lasting Graves disease. Construction of TCR beta libraries relied on iRepertoire HTBI primers and on Arm-PCR targeting CDR3 regions. TCRdb analysed the multiplex PCR reads with MiXCR anew, one entry per CDR3 protein. The sample yields 650,000 to 850,000 distinct CDR3 sequences, approximately 31% seen once. Time point described: persistent/refractory GD, antithyroid drugs over 5 years with positive TRAb. The TCR library was made from RNA extracted from PBMCs. The starting material was peripheral blood mononuclear cells (PBMCs), obtained when the disease was refractory, from a patient treated with antithyroid drugs. The receptors shown here come from a female donor with Graves disease.

A word on this clonotype: This could be a read error, since a much larger clone is one nucleotide away. This chain joins TRBV6-9 and TRBJ2-5; weak D call: TRBD2 (6 bases). V was trimmed by 3 bases and J by 4 bases, leaving 9 bases between them. The CDR3 is 13 residues long. CDR1 MNHGY and CDR2 SVAAGI come from the germline V gene. CDR3 bases: TGTGCCAGCAGTTACCGGCGGGGAGAGACCCAGTACTTC. This codes for CASSYRRGETQYF.

This clonotype has only a few counts. The chain has TRBV7-2 and TRBJ1-4; weak D call: TRBD1 (5 bases). Trimming left V 3 bases short and J 8 bases short, with 19 bases between. The CDR3 has 16 residues. Per germline, CDR1 SGHTA and CDR2 FQGNSA. The chain's CDR3 is CASSFITVGRDEKLFF. CDR3 bases: TGTGCCAGCAGCTTCATTACGGTCGGCCGGGACGAAAAACTGTTTTTT.

V is TRBV20-1 and J is TRBJ2-7; D perhaps matches TRBD1 (5 bases). CDR3 length: 13 amino acids. V was shortened by 0 bases and J by 4 bases, with 10 bases between the two germline ends. CDR1 is DFQATT, CDR2 SNEGSKA, per germline (reference sequence). The DNA of the CDR3 is TGCAGTGCTAGAGATGAGACAGCTTACGAGCAGTACTTC. Amino acid sequence: CSARDETAYEQYF.

Points on this clonotype: This may arise from a read error, as a much more abundant clone is one base away. The rearrangement uses TRBV27 and TRBJ2-6; D could derive from TRBD1 or TRBD2 (5 bases each). Germline assignment: CDR1 MNHEY and CDR2 SMNVEV (reference sequence). CDR3 size: 16 residues. CDR3 sequence reads: CTSSLSWGTGANVLTF. The DNA for the CDR3 is TGTACCAGCAGTTTATCTTGGGGGACTGGGGCCAACGTCCTGACTTTC.

The rearrangement uses TRBV11-2 and TRBJ2-6; tentatively, D is TRBD1 (6 bases). CDR3 length: 16 amino acids. V lost 2 bases and J lost 2, with 10 bases in between. CDR1 is SGHAT and CDR2 is FQNNGV in the germline V gene. The CDR3: CASSLWGRAGANVLTF. DNA of the CDR3: TGTGCCAGCAGCTTATGGGGGCGGGCTGGGGCCAACGTCCTGACTTTC. The whole variable domain, remainder taken from reference TRBV11-2 and TRBJ2-6, is EAGVAQSPRYKIIEKRQSVAFWCNPISGHATLYWYQQILGQGPKLLIQFQNNGVVDDSQLPKDRFSAERLKGVDSTLKIQPAKLEDSAVYLCASSLWGRAGANVLTFGAGSRLTVL.

This clonotype was recorded at least ten times. The rearrangement links TRBV27 to TRBJ1-1, with no clear D. The CDR3 contains 14 residues. Per germline, CDR1 MNHEY and CDR2 SMNVEV (reference sequence). V gave up 4 bases and J gave up 1 base, with 10 bases separating them. The CDR3 nucleotides read TGTGCCAGCAGTTCTGCCAGTGGGAACACTGAAGCTTTCTTT. This gives the protein CASSSASGNTEAFF.

This clonotype was observed a few times. The rearrangement uses TRBV5-4 and TRBJ1-2; perhaps TRBD1 as D (6 bases). Germline assignment: CDR1 SGHNT and CDR2 YYREEE (reference sequence). The CDR3 has 13 amino acids. V was cut by 8 bases and J by 4 bases, with 15 bases left in between. The CDR3 loop is CASTHRDTYGYTF. DNA of the CDR3: TGTGCCAGTACGCACCGGGACACCTATGGCTACACCTTC.

The V call is TRBV7-2, the J call TRBJ1-6, with D hard to call. The CDR3 extends over 14 amino acids. Germline V gene sequence: CDR1 SGHTA, CDR2 FQGNSA. Trimming stripped 5 bases from V and 8 bases from J, with 13 bases between. CDR3 in amino acids: CASSQRDSYSPLHF. CDR3 DNA: TGTGCCAGCAGCCAGCGGGATTCTTATTCACCCCTCCACTTT.

This clonotype was detected ten times or more. The chain joins TRBV11-2 to TRBJ2-7; 13 nucleotides align to TRBD2. Looked up from germline, CDR1 is SGHAT and CDR2 is FQNNGV. The length of the CDR3 is 15 residues. After removal of 5 bases from V and 4 bases from J, the junction contained 5 bases not matched to a gene. The DNA of the CDR3 is TGTGCCAGCAGCCCTGGGACTAGCGGGATGTACGAGCAGTACTTC. Its translation is CASSPGTSGMYEQYF.

The chain links TRBV30 to TRBJ1-1, with D possibly TRBD1 on 5 matching bases. Germline V gene sequence: CDR1 GTSNPN, CDR2 SVGIG (reference sequence). CDR3 size: 13 residues. V lost 4 bases to trimming and J lost 4 bases, with 13 bases between them. The CDR3 loop is CAWTALGGTEAFF. The CDR3 DNA reads as TGTGCCTGGACTGCCCTCGGGGGCACTGAAGCTTTCTTT.

This clonotype was observed a few times. One end of the junction is discordant with germline, which a read error may explain. The chain uses TRBV7-9 and TRBJ1-5, with D uncertain. Germline lookup yields CDR1 SEHNR and CDR2 FQNEAQ (reference sequence). The CDR3 totals 15 residues. Here the CDR3 reads CASSLAKDSNQPQHF. Written as DNA, the CDR3 is TGTGCCAGCAGTTTAGCCAAGGATAGCAATCAGCCCCAGCATTTT.

The chain uses TRBV19 and TRBJ1-5, with D uncertain. Trimming removed 2 bases at V and 0 bases at J, with 8 bases between. The CDR3 consists of 15 residues. Germline CDR1 LNHDA, CDR2 SQIVND (reference sequence). The CDR3 DNA reads TGTGCCAGTAGTATATTCAGAAATAGCAATCAGCCCCAGCATTTT. It specifies CASSIFRNSNQPQHF.

The chain recombines TRBV9 with TRBJ2-7; tentatively, D is TRBD2 (6 bases). The length of the CDR3 is 14 residues. The V end was cut by 3 bases, the J end by 3 bases, with 13 bases between. Per germline, CDR1 SGDLS and CDR2 YYNGEE. In nucleotides, the CDR3 is TGTGCCAGCAGCGCGGGGGACCGTAACTACGAGCAGTACTTC. Amino acid sequence: CASSAGDRNYEQYF. The full variable domain, rest sourced from reference TRBV9 and TRBJ2-7, is DSGVTQTPKHLITATGQRVTLRCSPRSGDLSVYWYQQSLDQGLQFLIQYYNGEERAKGNILERFSAQQFPDLHSELNLSSLELGDSALYFCASSAGDRNYEQYFGPGTRLTVT.

In its sample, this clonotype was seen a few times. The chain carries TRBV9 and TRBJ2-2; D unresolved. Germline V lookup: CDR1 SGDLS, CDR2 YYNGEE. The CDR3 has 13 amino acids. V shed 3 bases and J shed 6 bases, with 9 bases lying between them. The CDR3 reads CASSGAVAGELFF. The CDR3 DNA follows: TGTGCCAGCAGCGGTGCGGTGGCCGGGGAGCTGTTTTTT. The full variable domain, with the rest looked up from reference TRBV9 and TRBJ2-2, is DSGVTQTPKHLITATGQRVTLRCSPRSGDLSVYWYQQSLDQGLQFLIQYYNGEERAKGNILERFSAQQFPDLHSELNLSSLELGDSALYFCASSGAVAGELFFGEGSRLTVL.

This clonotype was found many times. The V gene is TRBV28, the J gene TRBJ1-2; D may be TRBD1 (6 bases). V lost 3 bases and J lost 6, with 8 bases in between. Germline V gene data show CDR1 as MDHEN and CDR2 as SYDVKM. CDR3 length: 12 amino acids. The CDR3 region is CASSFNRDGYTF. The CDR3 DNA reads TGTGCCAGCAGTTTCAACAGGGATGGCTACACCTTC.

This clonotype was seen a few times. CDR3 amino acids: CASSRYRGWDTGELFF. Here the CDR3 DNA reads TGTGCCAGCAGTAGATACAGGGGTTGGGACACCGGGGAGCTGTTTTTT. The chain joins TRBV6-1 to TRBJ2-2; TRBD1 agrees at 7 bases. This CDR3 is built from 16 residues. With V trimmed by 5 bases and J by 3 bases, 9 bases remained unmatched. Germline V gene lookup returns CDR1 MNHNS and CDR2 SASEGT.

At least ten counts were recorded for this clonotype. The rearrangement uses TRBV20-1 and TRBJ2-5; 12 bases are shared with TRBD2. Looked up from germline, CDR1 is DFQATT and CDR2 is SNEGSKA (reference sequence). This CDR3 region has 14 residues. The trim removed 3 bases at V and 5 bases at J, leaving 4 bases unmatched. CDR3 loop: CSASVTSGSETQYF. The CDR3 DNA reads TGCAGTGCTAGTGTGACTAGCGGGAGCGAGACCCAGTACTTC.

The chain couples TRBV13 to TRBJ1-6, with D unresolved. This CDR3 has 17 amino acids. The germline V and J ends were trimmed by 0 bases and 0 bases, with 9 bases remaining between them. The germline V gene has CDR1 PRHDT and CDR2 FYEKMQ (reference sequence). DNA for the CDR3: TGTGCCAGCAGCTTAGGCCTTCAGAGCTCCTATAATTCACCCCTCCACTTT. This sequence encodes CASSLGLQSSYNSPLHF.

In this sample, this clonotype turned up a few times. The V call is TRBV28, the J call TRBJ1-1; tentative D call: TRBD1 (5 bases). The germline CDR1 and CDR2 sequences are MDHEN and SYDVKM. Trimming left V 6 bases short and J 0 bases short, with 17 bases between. CDR3 length: 16 amino acids. In DNA, the CDR3 is TGTGCCAGCAGCCAAGGGCGGACAATACTGAACACTGAAGCTTTCTTT. Translating it yields CASSQGRTILNTEAFF.

The rearrangement uses TRBV12-3 or TRBV12-4 and TRBJ1-2; D is uncertain. The CDR3 sequence is 13 residues long. The V gene lost 5 bases and the J gene lost 3 bases, with 10 bases spanning the gap. This chain's CDR3 is CASSLTTDYGYTF. The CDR3 DNA sequence: TGTGCCAGCAGTCTGACGACGGACTATGGCTACACCTTC.

The rearrangement uses TRBV20-1 and TRBJ2-1; 9 bases line up with TRBD2. V dropped 6 bases and J dropped 5; count of bases not matched to a gene: 8. Germline V CDR1 and CDR2: DFQATT, SNEGSKA (reference sequence). The CDR3 runs 14 residues. CDR3 residues: CSATIAGVNNEQFF. Here the CDR3 DNA reads TGCAGTGCAACAATAGCGGGAGTTAACAATGAGCAGTTCTTC.

The J gene is TRBJ1-5, the V gene TRBV20-1; 8 bases map to TRBD1. Germline assignment: CDR1 DFQATT and CDR2 SNEGSKA (reference sequence). V gave up 2 bases and J gave up 1 base; unmatched junction bases: 10. This CDR3 comprises 17 residues. For the CDR3, the DNA is TGCAGTGCTAGACCTCGGACAGGGCGAGGGAGCAATCAGCCCCAGCATTTT. As protein: CSARPRTGRGSNQPQHF.

The V gene is TRBV6-6, the J gene TRBJ1-2; D is perhaps TRBD1 (5 bases). Germline CDR1 MNHNY, CDR2 SVGAGI (reference sequence). V was pared by 0 bases and J by 4 bases, with 15 bases between. The CDR3 is 16 residues long. DNA of the CDR3: TGTGCCAGCAGTTACTCGCCAGGGACGGAGGGCTATGGCTACACCTTC. Protein product: CASSYSPGTEGYGYTF.

About this clonotype itself: No conserved phenylalanine or tryptophan is present at the end of the CDR3, so a read error is the likely explanation. The J gene is TRBJ1-2, the V gene TRBV12-3 or TRBV12-4, with 11 bases matching TRBD1. Losses at the gene ends were 7 bases for V and 5 bases for J; bases not matched to a gene: 3. The CDR3 spans 13 residues. The CDR3 region is CASTRDRGYGYTS. In DNA form, the CDR3 reads TGTGCCAGCACCCGGGACAGGGGGTATGGCTACACCTCC.

The rearrangement joins TRBV28 to TRBJ2-5; D unresolved. Trimming removed 5 bases from V and 1 base from J, with 14 bases in between. The CDR3 totals 15 residues. Germline loops: CDR1 MDHEN, CDR2 SYDVKM. CDR3: CASSDDLDRQETQYF. The CDR3 nucleotides read TGTGCCAGCAGTGATGATTTGGACCGCCAAGAGACCCAGTACTTC.

This chain connects TRBV20-1 to TRBJ2-3; D might be TRBD1 (6 bases). V lost 6 bases, J lost 4 bases, and 20 bases lay in between. Germline loops: CDR1 DFQATT, CDR2 SNEGSKA (reference sequence). The CDR3 spans 15 residues. This chain's CDR3 is CSAHLGRGEADTQYF. The CDR3 region has the DNA TGCAGTGCCCACCTGGGCAGGGGTGAGGCAGATACGCAGTATTTT.

This chain uses TRBV3-1 with TRBJ1-1; weak D call: TRBD1 (5 bases). With 4 bases removed from V and 4 bases from J, the gap between germline ends came to 19 bases. This CDR3 spans 16 amino acids. Germline CDR1 reads LGHDT; CDR2 reads YNNKEL (reference sequence). The CDR3 protein is CASSLNGGVGGTEAFF. The CDR3 region has the DNA TGTGCCAGCAGCCTCAACGGGGGGGTGGGGGGCACTGAAGCTTTCTTT.